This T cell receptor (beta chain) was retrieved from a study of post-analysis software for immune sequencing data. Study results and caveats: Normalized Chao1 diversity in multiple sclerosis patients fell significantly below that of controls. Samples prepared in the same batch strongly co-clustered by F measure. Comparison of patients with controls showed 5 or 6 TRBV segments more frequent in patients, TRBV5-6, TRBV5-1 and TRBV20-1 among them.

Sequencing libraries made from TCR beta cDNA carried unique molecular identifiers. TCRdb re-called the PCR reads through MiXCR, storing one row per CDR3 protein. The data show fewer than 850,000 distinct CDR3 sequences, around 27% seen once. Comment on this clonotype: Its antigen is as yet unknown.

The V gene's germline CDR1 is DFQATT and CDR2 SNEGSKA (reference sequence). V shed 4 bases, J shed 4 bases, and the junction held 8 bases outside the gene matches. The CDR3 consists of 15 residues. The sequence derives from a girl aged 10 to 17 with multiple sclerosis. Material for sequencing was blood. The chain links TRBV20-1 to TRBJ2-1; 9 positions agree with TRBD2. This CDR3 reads CSAKDQRGVYNEQFF. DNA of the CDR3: TGCAGTGCTAAAGATCAGCGGGGGGTATACAATGAGCAGTTCTTC.